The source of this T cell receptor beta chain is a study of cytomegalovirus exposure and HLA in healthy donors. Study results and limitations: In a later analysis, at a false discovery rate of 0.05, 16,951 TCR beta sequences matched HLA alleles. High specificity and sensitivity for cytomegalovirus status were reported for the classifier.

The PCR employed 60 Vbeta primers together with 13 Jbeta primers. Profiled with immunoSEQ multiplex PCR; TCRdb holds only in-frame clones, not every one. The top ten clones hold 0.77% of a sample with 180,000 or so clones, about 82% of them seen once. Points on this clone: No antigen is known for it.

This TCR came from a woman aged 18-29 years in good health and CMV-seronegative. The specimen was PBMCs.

CDR3 loop: CSVSQGADIQYF. The CDR3 coding sequence is TGCAGCGTTTCGCAGGGGGCAGACATTCAGTACTTC. The chain is built from TRBV29-1 and TRBJ2-4; 8 bases are a match to TRBD1. The CDR3 consists of 12 residues. The germline V gene encodes CDR1 SQVTM and CDR2 ANQGSEA. The V gene end was trimmed by 5 bases and the J gene end by 8 bases; junction bases not matched to a gene: 5.